The 24 T cell receptor beta chains reported below all come from one sample, sequenced in a study of cytomegalovirus exposure and HLA in healthy donors. PCR primers comprised 60 Vbeta and 13 Jbeta primers. Generated by immunoSEQ multiplex PCR, the TCRdb table keeps only in-frame clones and is missing some. In the table there are more than 150,000 clones, 80% to 90% of which are singletons. What was sequenced was PBMCs. These receptors all stem from a girl aged 2 to 9 in good health and CMV-seropositive.

The gene calls are TRBV21-1 and TRBJ1-5; the D call in the table, TRBD1, was not verified against the DNA. TRBV21-1 is a documented pseudogene. CDR3 length: 14 amino acids. The CDR3 spells CASRLTGSNQPQHF. In nucleotides, the CDR3 is TGTGCCAGCAGACTAACAGGTAGCAATCAGCCCCAGCATTTT.

The V call is TRBV21-1, the J call TRBJ1-5; TRBD1, as called in the table, went unchecked against the DNA. TRBV21-1 is a recognized pseudogene. This CDR3 comprises 14 residues. The CDR3 is CASRQGVGNQPQHF. The CDR3 DNA is TGTGCCAGCAGGCAGGGGGTTGGCAATCAGCCCCAGCATTTT.

This chain uses TRBV5-4 with TRBJ2-7, with D possibly being TRBD2 (5 bases). The germline CDR1 and CDR2 sequences are SGHNT and YYREEE (reference sequence). V lost 1 base and J 3 bases, leaving 14 bases between the germline ends. The length of the CDR3 is 15 residues. Here the CDR3 reads CASSLRSGSLYEQYF. The DNA of the CDR3 is TGTGCCAGCAGCTTGAGATCGGGGTCCCTCTACGAGCAGTACTTC.

The J gene is TRBJ2-3, the V gene TRBV29-1, with 7 nucleotides matching TRBD1. Germline V gene lookup returns CDR1 SQVTM and CDR2 ANQGSEA. Germline trimming cut 7 bases from V and 10 bases from J; bases unmatched to any gene: 26. There are 17 residues in the CDR3. The CDR3 reads CSAMGQSKGDSFMSQYF. In DNA, the CDR3 is TGCAGCGCCATGGGGCAGAGCAAAGGGGACAGTTTTATGTCGCAGTATTTT.

This rearrangement joins TRBV19 to TRBJ2-2; the match to TRBD1 covers 8 bases. V was pared by 7 bases and J by 4 bases, with 11 bases of the junction left unmatched. CDR1 and CDR2 (germline): LNHDA, SQIVND (reference sequence). This CDR3 is built from 16 residues. DNA for the CDR3: TGTGCCAGTAACCTGGGCGGGACAGGCTTCACCGGGGAGCTGTTTTTT. It is translated as CASNLGGTGFTGELFF.

In its sample, this clone was seen a few times. The chain uses TRBV5-1 and TRBJ1-6; D call uncertain. Between the trimmed V and J ends, which lost 4 bases and 8 bases, there was a span of 7 bases. This CDR3 region has 12 residues. Germline V gene sequence: CDR1 SGHRS, CDR2 YFSETQ. CDR3 sequence (DNA): TGCGCCAGCAGCAACGGGGATTCACCCCTCCACTTT. This translates into CASSNGDSPLHF.

The chain uses TRBV6-5 and TRBJ2-1; D is ambiguous. CDR1 and CDR2 from the germline V gene are MNHEY and SVGAGI. The CDR3 consists of 13 residues. Trimming stripped 5 bases from V and 12 bases from J, with 17 bases between. The CDR3 DNA follows: TGTGCCAGCAGTCCTACGACTGGTTGGGTGCAGTTCTTC. Translation: CASSPTTGWVQFF.

The chain employs TRBV25-1 and TRBJ2-7, with D perhaps matching TRBD1 (5 bases). Germline values: CDR1 MGHDK, CDR2 SYGVNS. There are 14 residues in the CDR3. V dropped 3 bases and J dropped 1 base, with 10 bases sitting between them. For the CDR3, the DNA is TGTGCCAGCAGTGATTTCAGGGTTTCCTACGAGCAGTACTTC. The encoded protein is CASSDFRVSYEQYF.

This chain uses TRBV29-1 with TRBJ2-5, with D tentatively TRBD2 (7 bases). The V gene's germline CDR1 is SQVTM and CDR2 ANQGSEA. The CDR3 totals 13 residues. V was shortened by 7 bases and J by 5 bases, with 17 bases between the two germline ends. The CDR3 DNA is TGCAGCGCCGGAGGGGGGGCTGAGGAGACCCAGTACTTC. Residues: CSAGGGAEETQYF.

The V call is TRBV5-1, the J call TRBJ2-1; TRBD1 matches at 9 bases. Looked up from germline, CDR1 is SGHRS and CDR2 is YFSETQ. V trimming: 2 bases; J trimming: 8 bases; junction bases outside the gene matches: 8. CDR3 length: 15 amino acids. The CDR3 is CASSLPGTGYDEQFF. In DNA form, the CDR3 reads TGCGCCAGCAGCTTACCCGGGACAGGGTACGATGAGCAGTTCTTC.

CDR3 residues: CASSGGEDYEQYF. For the CDR3, the DNA is TGTGCCTCGTCTGGGGGTGAGGACTACGAGCAGTACTTC. The chain recombines TRBV30 with TRBJ2-5; D possibly matches TRBD1 or TRBD2 (5 bases each). With the DNA end fitting TRBJ2-7 better, the J assignment may be wrong. This CDR3 is 13 amino acids long. Per germline, CDR1 GTSNPN and CDR2 SVGIG (reference sequence).

This clone was found a few times. The chain has TRBV5-1 and TRBJ1-1; tentative D call: TRBD1 (5 bases). The V gene's germline CDR1 is SGHRS and CDR2 YFSETQ. Between the trimmed V and J ends, which lost 4 bases and 0 bases, there was a span of 10 bases. This CDR3 is built from 14 residues. CDR3 sequence: CASSPTAMNTEAFF. As DNA, the CDR3 is TGCGCCAGCAGCCCGACAGCAATGAACACTGAAGCTTTCTTT.

This chain uses TRBV7-7 with TRBJ2-7; 9 bases match TRBD1. CDR1 and CDR2 from the germline V gene are SSHAT and FNYEAQ (reference sequence). The V segment lost 5 bases and the J segment 6 bases; nucleotides outside the gene matches: 5. This CDR3 is built from 13 residues. The CDR3, as DNA: TGTGCCAGCAGCCCAGGGACAGGGATCGAGCAGTACTTC. It specifies CASSPGTGIEQYF.

Turning to this clone: The CDR3 does not close with the conserved phenylalanine or tryptophan, likely indicating a read error. This rearrangement joins TRBV5-1 to TRBJ2-7; no definite D call. The CDR3 loop spans 13 amino acids. Trimming removed 0 bases from V and 3 bases from J, with 7 bases in between. Germline loops: CDR1 SGHRS, CDR2 YFSETQ. The CDR3 loop reads CASSLEAGYEQYL. The DNA of the CDR3 is TGCGCCAGCAGCTTGGAGGCAGGCTACGAGCAGTACCTC.

V is TRBV28 and J is TRBJ1-5; 7 bases align to TRBD1. The germline CDR1 and CDR2 sequences are MDHEN and SYDVKM. The CDR3 extends over 15 amino acids. V trimming: 4 bases; J trimming: 4 bases; junction bases outside the gene matches: 7. The CDR3, as DNA: TGTGCCAGCAGTTGGTTAGACAGGGCTAATCAGCCCCAGCATTTT. Residues: CASSWLDRANQPQHF.

V is TRBV6-6 and J is TRBJ1-5, with TRBD1 identical over 10 bases. Germline trimming cut 8 bases from V and 6 bases from J; bases unmatched to any gene: 10. CDR1 and CDR2 (germline): MNHNY, SVGAGI (reference sequence). The CDR3 runs to 15 residues. CDR3 in DNA: TGTGCCAGCGGGGGAGGGACAGGGGTGGGTCAGCCCCAGCATTTT. Protein product: CASGGGTGVGQPQHF.

This clone was seen only once. This chain links TRBV25-1 with TRBJ2-4; D possibly corresponds to TRBD1 (6 bases). Trimming removed 1 base at V and 3 bases at J, with 10 bases between. From germline, CDR1 is MGHDK and CDR2 SYGVNS. The CDR3 sequence is 15 residues long. DNA for the CDR3: TGTGCCAGCAGTGAATCGCGGACAGTCAAAAACATTCAGTACTTC. Translated, it gives CASSESRTVKNIQYF.

The chain combines TRBV11-2 with TRBJ1-1; perhaps TRBD1 as D (5 bases). The length of the CDR3 is 12 residues. V lost 9 bases to trimming and J lost 1 base, with 9 bases between them. Looked up from germline, CDR1 is SGHAT and CDR2 is FQNNGV. CDR3 region: CASDSQNTEAFF. The CDR3, as DNA: TGTGCCAGTGACAGCCAGAACACTGAAGCTTTCTTT.

V usage is TRBV6-1 and J usage is TRBJ2-3; 9 bases are shared with TRBD2. From germline, CDR1 is MNHNS and CDR2 SASEGT. Trimming took 2 bases from V and 2 from J; bases not matched to a gene: 11. The CDR3 runs to 18 residues. The CDR3 DNA is TGTGCCAGCAGTGAACGGCTAGCGGGATGGGAGATCACAGATACGCAGTATTTT. It encodes CASSERLAGWEITDTQYF.

This clone has a handful of counts. The chain carries TRBV4-2 and TRBJ2-1; D is uncertain. Germline values: CDR1 LGHNA, CDR2 YNFKEQ. V shed 0 bases and J shed 15 bases, with 9 bases lying between them. This CDR3 has 11 residues. CDR3 in DNA: TGTGCCAGCAGCCAAGATACCTACTTGTTCTTC. Encoded protein: CASSQDTYLFF.

This clone has a handful of counts. V gene TRBV27 combines with J gene TRBJ2-7, with D perhaps matching TRBD1 (6 bases). The germline V gene encodes CDR1 MNHEY and CDR2 SMNVEV (reference sequence). CDR3 length: 13 amino acids. V was trimmed by 4 bases and J by 5 bases, leaving 12 bases between them. CDR3 nucleotides: TGTGCCAGCAGTTCAACGGCAGGGGACGAGCAGTACTTC. The encoded protein is CASSSTAGDEQYF.

V is TRBV4-1 and J is TRBJ2-1; maybe TRBD1 (6 bases). The CDR3 length is 16 residues. Deletions cut 4 bases from V and 4 bases from J, with 17 bases between. The germline gives CDR1 MGHRA, CDR2 YSYEKL. DNA of the CDR3: TGCGCCAGCAGCCCGCCGGGACATGCAAATTACAATGAGCAGTTCTTC. Protein product: CASSPPGHANYNEQFF.

This clone showed up just once. The genes are TRBV7-3 and TRBJ2-3; weak D call: TRBD1 (5 bases). This CDR3 has 14 residues. Trimming left V 1 base short and J 6 bases short, with 11 bases between. Germline CDR1 is SGHTA and CDR2 is FQGTGA. CDR3 nucleotide sequence: TGTGCCAGCAGCTTAAGCAGGGCTGAGGATACGCAGTATTTT. This gives the protein CASSLSRAEDTQYF.

In DNA form, the CDR3 reads TGTGCCAGCAGCTTCACTAGCGGGAGATTCAATGAGCAGTTCTTC. Residues: CASSFTSGRFNEQFF. The chain recombines TRBV25-1 with TRBJ2-1, with 11 bases identical to TRBD2. Germline V gene lookup returns CDR1 MGHDK and CDR2 SYGVNS. This CDR3 contains 15 residues. Unmatched junction bases numbered 7, after V lost 6 bases and J lost 6 bases. The full variable domain, its missing parts supplied by reference TRBV25-1 and TRBJ2-1, is EADIYQTPRYLVIGTGKKITLECSQTMGHDKMYWYQQDPGMELHLIHYSYGVNSTEKGDLSSESTVSRIRTEHFPLTLESARPSHTSQYLCASSFTSGRFNEQFFGPGTRLTVL.